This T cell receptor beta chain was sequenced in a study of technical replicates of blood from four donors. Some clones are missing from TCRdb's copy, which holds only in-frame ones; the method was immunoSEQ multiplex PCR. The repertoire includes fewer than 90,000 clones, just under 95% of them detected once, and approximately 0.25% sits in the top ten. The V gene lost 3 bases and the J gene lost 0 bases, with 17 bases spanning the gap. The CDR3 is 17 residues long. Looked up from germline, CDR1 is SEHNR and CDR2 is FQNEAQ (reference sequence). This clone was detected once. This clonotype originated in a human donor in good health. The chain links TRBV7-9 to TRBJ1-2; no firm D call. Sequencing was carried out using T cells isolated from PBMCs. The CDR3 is CASSLGPVVMTNYGYTF. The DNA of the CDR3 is TGTGCCAGCAGCTTGGGCCCGGTTGTGATGACTAACTATGGCTACACCTTC.